This TCR beta chain was documented in a study of blood T cell repertoires in COVID-19. Study context: COVID-19 samples, acute and convalescent, were from the United States, Italy and Spain.

The method was immunoSEQ multiplex PCR; TCRdb's version includes in-frame clones alone and lacks a portion of them. The sample holds over 120,000 clones; around 83% are singletons and the top ten take around 2.7%. The V segment lost 3 bases and the J segment 4 bases; nucleotides outside the gene matches: 5. This CDR3 is 14 amino acids long. Germline CDR1 and CDR2: DFQATT and SNEGSKA (reference sequence). This receptor was obtained from a woman of 80 years or more with acute or convalescent COVID-19. The sequenced sample consisted of peripheral blood. The chain carries TRBV20-1 and TRBJ1-1, with 10 bases that match TRBD1. CDR3 amino acids: CSASGQGGATEAFF. The DNA of the CDR3 is TGCAGTGCTAGTGGACAGGGGGGCGCCACTGAAGCTTTCTTT.